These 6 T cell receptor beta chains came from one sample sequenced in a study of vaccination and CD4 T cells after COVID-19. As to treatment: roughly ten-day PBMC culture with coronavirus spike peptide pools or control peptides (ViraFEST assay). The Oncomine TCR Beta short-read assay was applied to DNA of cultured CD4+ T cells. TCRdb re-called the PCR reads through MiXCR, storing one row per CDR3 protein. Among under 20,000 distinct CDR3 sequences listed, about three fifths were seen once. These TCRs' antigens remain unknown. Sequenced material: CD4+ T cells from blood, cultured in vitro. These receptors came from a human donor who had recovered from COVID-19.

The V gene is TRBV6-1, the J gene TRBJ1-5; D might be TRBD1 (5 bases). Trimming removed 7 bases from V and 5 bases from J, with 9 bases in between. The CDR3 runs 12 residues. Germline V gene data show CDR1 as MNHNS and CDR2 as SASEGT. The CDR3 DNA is TGTGCCAGCAACGGGGGTGATCAGCCCCAGCATTTT. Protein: CASNGGDQPQHF.

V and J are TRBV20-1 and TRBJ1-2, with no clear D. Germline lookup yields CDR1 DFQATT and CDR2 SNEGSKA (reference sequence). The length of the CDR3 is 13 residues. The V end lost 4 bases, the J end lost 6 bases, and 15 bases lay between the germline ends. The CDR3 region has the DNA TGCAGTGCTACAGCTCCAGGAGGGAATGGCTACACCTTC. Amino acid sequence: CSATAPGGNGYTF.

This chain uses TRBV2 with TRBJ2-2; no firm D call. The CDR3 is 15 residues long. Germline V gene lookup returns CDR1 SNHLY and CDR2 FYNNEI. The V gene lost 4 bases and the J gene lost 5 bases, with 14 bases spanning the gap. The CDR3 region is CASSGNTMGTGELFF. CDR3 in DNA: TGTGCCAGCAGTGGTAACACCATGGGAACCGGGGAGCTGTTTTTT.

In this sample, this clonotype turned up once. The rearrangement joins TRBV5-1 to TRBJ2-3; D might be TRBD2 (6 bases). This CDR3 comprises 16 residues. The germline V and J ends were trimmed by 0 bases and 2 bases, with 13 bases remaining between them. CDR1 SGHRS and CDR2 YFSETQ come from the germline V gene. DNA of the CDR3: TGCGCCAGCAGCTTGGCGACTAGTACCCACACAGATACGCAGTATTTT. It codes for CASSLATSTHTDTQYF.

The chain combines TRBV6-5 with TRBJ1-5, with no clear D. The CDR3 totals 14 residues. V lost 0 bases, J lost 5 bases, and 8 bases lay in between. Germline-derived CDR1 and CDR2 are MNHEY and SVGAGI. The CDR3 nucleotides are TGTGCCAGCAGTTACTCTGGGAACGATCAGCCCCAGCATTTT. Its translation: CASSYSGNDQPQHF.

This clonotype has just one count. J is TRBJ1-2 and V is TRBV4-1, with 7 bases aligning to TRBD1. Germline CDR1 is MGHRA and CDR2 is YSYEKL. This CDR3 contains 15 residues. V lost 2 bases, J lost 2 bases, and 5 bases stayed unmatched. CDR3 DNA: TGCGCCAGCAGCCAACAATGGGACAGAAACTATGGCTACACCTTC. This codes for CASSQQWDRNYGYTF.